These 7 T cell receptor beta chains share one sample of origin, sequenced in a study of blood T cell repertoires in COVID-19. Generated by immunoSEQ multiplex PCR, the TCRdb table keeps only in-frame clones and is missing some. The sample carries more than 150,000 clones, around three quarters recorded once. Sequenced sample: peripheral blood. All receptors derive from a man in his fifties or sixties with active or convalescent COVID-19.

This clone has only one observation. The V and J genes are TRBV7-9 and TRBJ2-3, with 11 bases aligning to TRBD2. V shed 4 bases and J 5 bases; nucleotides not matched to a gene: 11. Germline V gene sequence: CDR1 SEHNR, CDR2 FQNEAQ (reference sequence). The length of the CDR3 is 17 residues. The CDR3 bases are TGTGCCAGCAGCTCCCTCAGAGGACTAGCGGGCCGAGATACGCAGTATTTT. This codes for CASSSLRGLAGRDTQYF.

The genes are TRBV6-1 and TRBJ1-5, with TRBD1 identical over 8 bases. The junction had 3 bases not matched to a gene; V was cut back by 1 base and J by 7 bases. The CDR3 is 14 residues long. CDR1 is MNHNS and CDR2 is SASEGT in the germline V gene. The CDR3, as DNA: TGTGCCAGCAGTGAAGAGACAGGGGACCAGCCCCAGCATTTT. Its translation is CASSEETGDQPQHF.

The chain uses TRBV5-5 and TRBJ2-2; D may be TRBD2 (7 bases). The CDR3 runs to 16 residues. V was trimmed by 5 bases and J by 4 bases, leaving 18 bases between them. Germline CDR1 is SGHKS and CDR2 is YYEKEE (reference sequence). CDR3 residues: CASSRVGGHTTGELFF. The CDR3 DNA reads as TGTGCCAGCAGTCGAGTCGGGGGGCATACCACCGGGGAGCTGTTTTTT.

V usage is TRBV7-2 and J usage is TRBJ2-1, with 7 bases identical to TRBD2. The CDR3 contains 16 residues. Germline trimming cut 1 base from V and 4 bases from J; bases unmatched to any gene: 7. Germline values: CDR1 SGHTA, CDR2 FQGNSA. CDR3 sequence reads: CASSLGRSSGYNEQFF. DNA of the CDR3: TGTGCCAGCAGCTTAGGTAGGTCTAGCGGATACAATGAGCAGTTCTTC. The complete variable domain, with remaining parts taken from reference TRBV7-2 and TRBJ2-1, reads GAGVSQSPSNKVTEKGKDVELRCDPISGHTALYWYRQSLGQGLEFLIYFQGNSAPDKSGLPSDRFSAERTGGSVSTLTIQRTQQEDSAVYLCASSLGRSSGYNEQFFGPGTRLTVL.

This clone appeared a few times. This CDR3 is CASSSWQGPGELFF. The CDR3 nucleotides are TGTGCCAGCAGTTCTTGGCAGGGCCCCGGGGAGCTGTTTTTT. The V and J genes are TRBV28 and TRBJ2-2; D may be TRBD1 (5 bases). V was pared by 4 bases and J by 6 bases, with 12 bases between. There are 14 residues in the CDR3. In germline, CDR1 is MDHEN, CDR2 SYDVKM.

V and J are TRBV7-2 and TRBJ1-2, with a possible D match to TRBD1 (5 bases). Per the germline V gene, CDR1 is SGHTA and CDR2 is FQGNSA. The length of the CDR3 is 13 residues. Deletions cut 8 bases from V and 0 bases from J, with 10 bases between. This CDR3 is CASGRTSNYGYTF. For the CDR3, the DNA is TGTGCCAGCGGAAGGACATCTAACTATGGCTACACCTTC.

There are a few counts of this clone. The J gene is TRBJ2-1, the V gene TRBV24-1; no clear D gene. The CDR3 is 12 amino acids. Trimming stripped 9 bases from V and 0 bases from J, with 5 bases between. Germline V gives CDR1 KGHDR, CDR2 SFDVKD. The CDR3 bases are TGTGCCACCCGGAGCTCCTACAATGAGCAGTTCTTC. It specifies CATRSSYNEQFF.